The rows below give T cell receptor beta chains drawn from one sample of a study of blood T cell repertoires in COVID-19. Sequenced by immunoSEQ multiplex PCR; TCRdb stores in-frame clones only, minus some. The table shows 50,000 or so clones, with less than 90% occurring only once. Sequenced sample: peripheral blood. These receptors came from a human donor with active COVID-19. The donor label of this sample is uncertain. Both conserved end residues are part of each CDR3. D genes are given only for firm matches. Clone size is given for some rows only: seen once, a few or many times, or a class if the clone is expanded.

>TRBJ2-1|TRBV5-1|once|TRBD1
TGCGCCAGCAGATGGCTTCCGGGACAGGGGATGAATGAGCAGTTCTTC
CASRWLPGQGMNEQFF
>TRBJ1-1|TRBV6-4|NA|TRBD1
TGTGCCAGCAGCGGGACAGGGAGGACTGAAGCTTTCTTT
CASSGTGRTEAFF
>TRBJ2-4|TRBV28|NA|TRBD1
TGTGCCAGCAGTCCCCAGGGGGTAGTAAACATTCAGTACTTC
CASSPQGVVNIQYF
>TRBJ2-7|TRBV23-1|NA|NA
TGCGCCAGCAGTCAATGGGATGTGACGGGGGGCAGCTCCTACGAGCAGTACTTC
CASSQWDVTGGSSYEQYF
>TRBJ2-7|TRBV4-2|NA|TRBD2
TGTGCCAGCAGCCACCAGACTAGCGGGGGTTACGAGCAGTACTTC
CASSHQTSGGYEQYF
>TRBJ1-5|TRBV4-2|NA|TRBD1
TGTGCCAGCAGCCAAGAAGGTCCGGGACAGGGCTTTGATCAGCCCCAGCATTTT
CASSQEGPGQGFDQPQHF
>TRBJ2-2|TRBV5-1|NA|TRBD1
TGCGCCAGCAGTTCGGGACAGGGGGCGTCGACCGGGGAGCTGTTTTTT
CASSSGQGASTGELFF
>TRBJ2-6|TRBV19|once|TRBD2
TGTGCCAGTAGTATAGGTTCGAAGCGGGGAACCTCTGGGGCCAACGTCCTGACTTTC
CASSIGSKRGTSGANVLTF
>TRBJ1-1|TRBV4-3|once|NA
TGCGCCAGCAGCCACTCGTTATGGGCCCCCCCCACTAGGACTGAAGCTTTCTTT
CASSHSLWAPPTRTEAFF
>TRBJ2-7|TRBV13|NA|NA
TGTGCCAGCAGCTTAACCAGGGAGGGGGATTCCTACGAGCAGTACTTC
CASSLTREGDSYEQYF
>TRBJ1-6|TRBV7-8|once|TRBD1
TGTGCCAGCAGCCCGCGACAGGGAAATTCACCCCTCCACTTT
CASSPRQGNSPLHF
>TRBJ1-5|TRBV7-2|NA|NA
TGTGCCAGCAGCCTAAACGGGGGCAATCAGCCCCAGCATTTT
CASSLNGGNQPQHF
>TRBJ1-1|TRBV6-5|NA|NA
TGTGCCAGCAGGACTACCGGGGGTAACACTGAAGCTTTCTTT
CASRTTGGNTEAFF
>TRBJ2-2|TRBV19|NA|TRBD1
TGTGCCAGCATAATGGGACAGGGAGCCACCGGGGAGCTGTTTTTT
CASIMGQGATGELFF
>TRBJ1-6|TRBV27|once|TRBD1
TGTGCCAGCAGCCCAGGGGGCGCGTATTCACCCCTCCACTTT
CASSPGGAYSPLHF
>TRBJ1-3|TRBV7-9|NA|TRBD1
TGTGCCAGCAGCTCCTACAGGGGTGCGGGAAACACCATATATTTT
CASSSYRGAGNTIYF
>TRBJ2-2|TRBV5-4|NA|NA
TGTGCCAGCAGCCCTGGACAGATCAGGCCCACCGGGGAGCTGTTTTTT
CASSPGQIRPTGELFF
>TRBJ2-3|TRBV14|NA|TRBD2
TGTGCCAGCAGCCAAGACGTCGCGGGAGGGGCAGATACGCAGTATTTT
CASSQDVAGGADTQYF
>TRBJ1-2|TRBV12-3/TRBV12-4|NA|NA
TGTGCCAGCAGTTCGGAGGGATATGGCTACACCTTC
CASSSEGYGYTF
>TRBJ2-7|TRBV3-1/TRBV3-2|NA|NA
TGTGCCAGCAGCCAACCACCGCTGCCCGGGAACTCCAGGTACGAGCAGTACTTC
CASSQPPLPGNSRYEQYF
>TRBJ1-2|TRBV5-4|NA|TRBD1
TGTGCCAGCAGCTGGGACAGTAATGGCTACACCTTC
CASSWDSNGYTF
>TRBJ1-3|TRBV5-4|NA|TRBD1
TGTGCCAGCAAAAGCGACAAGGGGGCCGACACCATATATTTT
CASKSDKGADTIYF
>TRBJ2-7|TRBV19|NA|TRBD1
TGTGCCAGTAGCACAGGACAGGGTGTGAACGAGCAGTACTTC
CASSTGQGVNEQYF
>TRBJ2-5|TRBV14|NA|TRBD2
TGTGCCAGCAGCCCTGCTAGCGGGGGGATACGGGAGACCCAGTACTTC
CASSPASGGIRETQYF
>TRBJ1-1|TRBV7-9|NA|NA
TGTGCCAGCCAAGGACCGACAGAGAACACTGAAGCTTTCTTT
CASQGPTENTEAFF
>TRBJ1-6|TRBV15|NA|NA
TGTGCCACCAGCAGAGTCGGGGATTCACCCCTCCACTTT
CATSRVGDSPLHF
>TRBJ2-2|TRBV3-1/TRBV3-2|NA|NA
TGTGCCAGCAGCCAAGATAAGGGGTTGGGGACCGGGGAGCTGTTTTTT
CASSQDKGLGTGELFF
>TRBJ2-3|TRBV28|NA|NA
TGTGCCAGCAGCCCCGAATTGGGCCCGAATATAGGAACAGATACGCAGTATTTT
CASSPELGPNIGTDTQYF
>TRBJ2-5|TRBV5-6|NA|TRBD1
TGTGCCAGCAGCAAACAGGGGCCTCGGAGGGAGACCCAGTACTTC
CASSKQGPRRETQYF
>TRBJ2-7|TRBV3-1/TRBV3-2|NA|NA
TGTGCCAGCAGCCAGGATCTGAGGTCGAACCATTACGAGCAGTACTTC
CASSQDLRSNHYEQYF
>TRBJ1-5|TRBV19|NA|NA
TGTGCCAGTACTGCGACAGCAACAAATCATCAGCCCCAGCATTTT
CASTATATNHQPQHF
>TRBJ1-1|TRBV6-6|NA|NA
TGTGCCAGCAGTTACGGGGCTTCTGAAGCTTTCTTT
CASSYGASEAFF
>TRBJ1-1|TRBV5-1|NA|NA
TGCGCCAGCAGCAGCTTTAGGGGGAACACTGAAGCTTTCTTT
CASSSFRGNTEAFF
>TRBJ2-1|TRBV7-6|NA|TRBD2
TGTGCCAGCAGCCGCCAAGCGGGGGGATCCTACAATGAGCAGTTCTTC
CASSRQAGGSYNEQFF
>TRBJ2-7|TRBV24-1|once|TRBD2
TGTGCCACCAGTGACCCCCCTTTGCTAGCGGGGGGGCCCTACGAGCAGTACTTC
CATSDPPLLAGGPYEQYF
>TRBJ2-7|TRBV5-3|NA|TRBD2
TGTGCCAGAAGCCCTCGGACTAGCGGGAACTACGAGCAGTACTTC
CARSPRTSGNYEQYF
>TRBJ1-5|TRBV19|few|NA
TGTGCCAGTAGTGCCCTTCCGGTCTTCAGCAATCAGCCCCAGCATTTT
CASSALPVFSNQPQHF
>TRBJ2-3|TRBV7-9|NA|TRBD2
TGTGCCAGCAGCTTCCTTGGTAGCGGGGGGGCCGTTGCAGATACGCAGTATTTT
CASSFLGSGGAVADTQYF
>TRBJ1-3|TRBV7-9|NA|NA
TGTGCCAGCAGCTTAGTAGGTGGGGGGTCCGGAAACACCATATATTTT
CASSLVGGGSGNTIYF
>TRBJ2-7|TRBV19|once|NA
TGTGCCAGTAGTATAGGACTCGTCTACGAGCAGTACTTC
CASSIGLVYEQYF
>TRBJ2-5|TRBV6-5|once|NA
TGTGCCAGCACTTTACCAGGGGCGCAAGAGACCCAGTACTTC
CASTLPGAQETQYF
>TRBJ2-5|TRBV3-1/TRBV3-2|NA|TRBD2
TGTGCCAGCAGCGCCCGACTAGCCGCCAGGGTGGAGACCCAGTACTTC
CASSARLAARVETQYF
>TRBJ2-3|TRBV25-1|NA|NA
TGTGCCAGCAGTGGCTACAGGGTCCTTACAGATACGCAGTATTTT
CASSGYRVLTDTQYF
>TRBJ1-4|TRBV4-3|NA|TRBD1
TGCGCCAGCAGCCCCTTAGGGGACAGCCGAAGGGAAAAACTGTTTTTT
CASSPLGDSRREKLFF
>TRBJ2-5|TRBV4-2|NA|TRBD2
TGTGCCAGCAGCCAAGGTGAAGCGGGGGGGCCCAGTCGCACCCAAGAGACCCAGTACTTC
CASSQGEAGGPSRTQETQYF
>TRBJ2-6|TRBV5-1|once|TRBD2
TGCGCCAGCAGCTTGATGGTTACTAGCGGGGTGGATCGCACTGGGGCCAACGTCCTGACTTTC
CASSLMVTSGVDRTGANVLTF
>TRBJ1-2|TRBV19|NA|TRBD1
TGTGCCAGTAGTATGACCCCGACAGGGAAGGTCTATGGCTACACCTTC
CASSMTPTGKVYGYTF
>TRBJ2-7|TRBV2|NA|TRBD2
TGTGCCAGCACTTGGAGCGGGGATGACGAGCAGTACTTC
CASTWSGDDEQYF
>TRBJ2-3|TRBV4-2|few|TRBD1
TGTGCCAGCAGCCAAGAGACAGGGCCAGCAGATACGCAGTATTTT
CASSQETGPADTQYF
>TRBJ2-3|TRBV5-6|NA|NA
TGTGCCAGCAGCTTTGTTCGGAGCACAGATACGCAGTATTTT
CASSFVRSTDTQYF